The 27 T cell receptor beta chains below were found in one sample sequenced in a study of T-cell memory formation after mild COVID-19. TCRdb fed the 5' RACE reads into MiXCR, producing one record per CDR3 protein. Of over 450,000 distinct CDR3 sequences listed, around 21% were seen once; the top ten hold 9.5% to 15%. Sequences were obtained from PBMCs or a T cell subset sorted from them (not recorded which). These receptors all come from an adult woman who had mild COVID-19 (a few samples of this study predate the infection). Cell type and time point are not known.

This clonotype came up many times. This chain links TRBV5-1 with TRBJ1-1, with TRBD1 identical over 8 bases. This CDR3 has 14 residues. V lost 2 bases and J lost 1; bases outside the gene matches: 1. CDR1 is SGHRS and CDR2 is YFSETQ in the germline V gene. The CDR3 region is CASSFTGGNTEAFF. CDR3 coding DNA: TGCGCCAGCAGCTTTACAGGGGGGAACACTGAAGCTTTCTTT.

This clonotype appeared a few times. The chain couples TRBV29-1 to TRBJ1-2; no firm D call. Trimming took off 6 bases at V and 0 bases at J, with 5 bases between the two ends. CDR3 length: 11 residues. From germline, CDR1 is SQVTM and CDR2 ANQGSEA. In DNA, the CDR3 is TGCAGCGTCATCTCTAACTATGGCTACACCTTC. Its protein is CSVISNYGYTF.

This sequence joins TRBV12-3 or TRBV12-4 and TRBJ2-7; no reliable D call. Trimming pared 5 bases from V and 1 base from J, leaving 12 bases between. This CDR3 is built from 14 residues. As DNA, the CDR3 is TGTGCCAGCAGTGCCTCGGACCGATCCTACGAGCAGTACTTC. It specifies CASSASDRSYEQYF.

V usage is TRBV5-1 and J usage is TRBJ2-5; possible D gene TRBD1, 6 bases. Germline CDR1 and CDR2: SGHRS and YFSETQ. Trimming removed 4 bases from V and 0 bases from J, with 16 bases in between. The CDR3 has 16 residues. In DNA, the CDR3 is TGCGCCAGCAGCCCCAGGACAGCTCAGTACCAAGAGACCCAGTACTTC. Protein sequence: CASSPRTAQYQETQYF.

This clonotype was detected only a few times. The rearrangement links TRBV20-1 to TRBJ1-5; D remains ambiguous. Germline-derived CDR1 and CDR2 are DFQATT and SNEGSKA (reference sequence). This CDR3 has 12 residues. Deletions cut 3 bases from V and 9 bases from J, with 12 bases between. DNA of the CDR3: TGCAGTGCTAGGGATGGGTTAAGGCCCCAGCATTTT. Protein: CSARDGLRPQHF.

This CDR3 reads CSAREDGNQPQHF. The CDR3 DNA follows: TGCAGTGCCCGGGAGGATGGCAATCAGCCCCAGCATTTT. The genes are TRBV20-1 and TRBJ1-5; D call uncertain. Trimming took 6 bases from V and 2 from J, leaving 11 bases between them. Germline V gene data show CDR1 as DFQATT and CDR2 as SNEGSKA (reference sequence). This CDR3 spans 13 amino acids.

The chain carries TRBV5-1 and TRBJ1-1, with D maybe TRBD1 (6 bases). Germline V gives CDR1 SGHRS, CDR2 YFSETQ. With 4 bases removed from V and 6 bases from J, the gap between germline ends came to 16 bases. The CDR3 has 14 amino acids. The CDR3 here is CASSPTGLSPEAFF. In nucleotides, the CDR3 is TGCGCCAGCAGCCCGACAGGCTTATCTCCTGAAGCTTTCTTT. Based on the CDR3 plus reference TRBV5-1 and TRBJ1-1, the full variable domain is KAGVTQTPRYLIKTRGQQVTLSCSPISGHRSVSWYQQTPGQGLQFLFEYFSETQRNKGNFPGRFSGRQFSNSRSEMNVSTLELGDSALYLCASSPTGLSPEAFFGQGTRLTVV.

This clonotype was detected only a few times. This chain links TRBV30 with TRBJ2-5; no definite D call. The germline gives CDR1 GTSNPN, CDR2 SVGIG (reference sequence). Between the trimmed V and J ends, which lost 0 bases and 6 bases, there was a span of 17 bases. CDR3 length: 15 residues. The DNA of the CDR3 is TGTGCCTGGAGTGTAGCCGCTAGTTCGCGTCAGACCCAGTACTTC. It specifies CAWSVAASSRQTQYF.

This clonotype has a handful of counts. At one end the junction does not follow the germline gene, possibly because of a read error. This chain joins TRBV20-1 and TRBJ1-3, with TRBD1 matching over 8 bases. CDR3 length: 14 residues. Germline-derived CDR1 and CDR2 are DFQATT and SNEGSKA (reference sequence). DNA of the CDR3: TGCAGCGCTAGAGCGGACAGGGTTGGAAACACCATATATTTT. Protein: CSARADRVGNTIYF.

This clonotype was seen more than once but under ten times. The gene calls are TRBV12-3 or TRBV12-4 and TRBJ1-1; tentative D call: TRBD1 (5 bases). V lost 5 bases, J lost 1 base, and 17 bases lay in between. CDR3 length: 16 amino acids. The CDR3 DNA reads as TGTGCCAGCAGTCCACACTGGGGGTCTGAGAACACTGAAGCTTTCTTT. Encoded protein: CASSPHWGSENTEAFF.

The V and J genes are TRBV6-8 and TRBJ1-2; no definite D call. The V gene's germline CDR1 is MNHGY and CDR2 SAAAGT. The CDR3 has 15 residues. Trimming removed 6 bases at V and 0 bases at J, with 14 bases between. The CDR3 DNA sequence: TGTGCCAGCAGGAAGACACGGAACGCTAACTATGGCTACACCTTC. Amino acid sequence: CASRKTRNANYGYTF.

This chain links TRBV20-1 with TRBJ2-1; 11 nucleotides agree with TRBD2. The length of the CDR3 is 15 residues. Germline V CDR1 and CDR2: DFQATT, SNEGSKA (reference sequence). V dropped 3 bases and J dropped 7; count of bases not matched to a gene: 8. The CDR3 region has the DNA TGCAGTGCTAGTGAAGGACTAGCGGGTACTAATGAGCAGTTCTTC. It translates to CSASEGLAGTNEQFF.

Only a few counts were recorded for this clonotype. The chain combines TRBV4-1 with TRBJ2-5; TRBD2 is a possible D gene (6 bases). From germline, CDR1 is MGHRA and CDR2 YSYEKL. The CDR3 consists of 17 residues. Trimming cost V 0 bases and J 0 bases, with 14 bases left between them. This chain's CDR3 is CASSQDPMRDDQETQYF. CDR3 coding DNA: TGCGCCAGCAGCCAAGATCCAATGCGGGACGACCAAGAGACCCAGTACTTC.

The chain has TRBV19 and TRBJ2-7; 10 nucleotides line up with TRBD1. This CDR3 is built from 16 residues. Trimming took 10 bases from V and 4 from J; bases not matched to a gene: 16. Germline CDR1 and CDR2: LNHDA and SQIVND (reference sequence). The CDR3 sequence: CATQPGQGPYRYEQYF. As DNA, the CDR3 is TGTGCCACCCAACCGGGACAGGGGCCTTACCGGTACGAGCAGTACTTC.

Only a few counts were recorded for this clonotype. The CDR3, as DNA: TGCGCCAGCAGCCAAAGGAGGGGCGCTCTAGAAGCTTTCTTT. Its protein is CASSQRRGALEAFF. The chain recombines TRBV4-1 with TRBJ1-1, with D possibly matching TRBD1 (5 bases). Deletions cut 2 bases from V and 8 bases from J, with 15 bases between. The CDR3 is 14 amino acids. Germline-derived CDR1 and CDR2 are MGHRA and YSYEKL.

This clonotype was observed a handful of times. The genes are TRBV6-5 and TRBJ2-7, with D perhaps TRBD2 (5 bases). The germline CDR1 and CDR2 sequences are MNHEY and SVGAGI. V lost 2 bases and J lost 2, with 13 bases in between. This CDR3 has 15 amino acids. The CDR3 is CASSYARQTTYEQYF. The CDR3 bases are TGTGCCAGCAGTTACGCAAGGCAGACTACCTACGAGCAGTACTTC.

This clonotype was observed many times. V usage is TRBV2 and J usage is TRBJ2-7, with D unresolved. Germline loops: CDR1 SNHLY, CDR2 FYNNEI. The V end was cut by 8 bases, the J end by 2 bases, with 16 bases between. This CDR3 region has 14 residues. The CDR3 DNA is TGTGCCAGCGGGTCAAGGGATCCCGCCTACGAGCAGTACTTC. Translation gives CASGSRDPAYEQYF.

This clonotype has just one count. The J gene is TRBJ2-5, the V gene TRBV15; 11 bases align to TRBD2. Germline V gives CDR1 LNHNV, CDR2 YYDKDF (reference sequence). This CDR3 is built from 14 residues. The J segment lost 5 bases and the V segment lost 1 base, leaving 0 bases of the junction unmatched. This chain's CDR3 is CATSRGTSGETQYF. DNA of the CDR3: TGTGCCACCAGCAGAGGGACTAGCGGGGAGACCCAGTACTTC.

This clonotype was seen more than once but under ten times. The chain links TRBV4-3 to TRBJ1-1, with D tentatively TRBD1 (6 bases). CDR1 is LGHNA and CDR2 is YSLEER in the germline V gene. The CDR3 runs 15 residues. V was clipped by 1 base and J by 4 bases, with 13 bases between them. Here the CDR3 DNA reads TGCGCCAGCAGCCAAGCTGAGGGGGTGACCACTGAAGCTTTCTTT. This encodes CASSQAEGVTTEAFF.

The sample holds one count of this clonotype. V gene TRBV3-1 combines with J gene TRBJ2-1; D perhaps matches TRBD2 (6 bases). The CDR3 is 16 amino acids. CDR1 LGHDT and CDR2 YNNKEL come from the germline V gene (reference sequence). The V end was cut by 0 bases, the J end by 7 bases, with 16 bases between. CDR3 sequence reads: CASSQEGDLSLNEQFF. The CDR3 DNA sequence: TGTGCCAGCAGCCAAGAAGGGGACTTGTCGCTTAATGAGCAGTTCTTC.

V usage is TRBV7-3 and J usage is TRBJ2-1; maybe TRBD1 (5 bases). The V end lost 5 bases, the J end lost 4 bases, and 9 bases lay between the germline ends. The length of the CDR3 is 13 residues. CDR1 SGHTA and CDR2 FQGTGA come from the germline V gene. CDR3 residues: CASSVDSYNEQFF. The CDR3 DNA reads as TGTGCCAGCAGCGTAGACAGTTACAATGAGCAGTTCTTC. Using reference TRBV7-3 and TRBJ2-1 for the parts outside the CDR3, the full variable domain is GAGVSQTPSNKVTEKGKYVELRCDPISGHTALYWYRQSLGQGPEFLIYFQGTGAADDSGLPNDRFFAVRPEGSVSTLKIQRTERGDSAVYLCASSVDSYNEQFFGPGTRLTVL.

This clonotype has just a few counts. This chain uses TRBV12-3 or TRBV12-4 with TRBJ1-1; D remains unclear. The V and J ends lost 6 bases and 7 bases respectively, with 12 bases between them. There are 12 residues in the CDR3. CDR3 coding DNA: TGTGCCAGCAGCCCCATACTGAGTGAAGCTTTCTTT. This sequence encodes CASSPILSEAFF.

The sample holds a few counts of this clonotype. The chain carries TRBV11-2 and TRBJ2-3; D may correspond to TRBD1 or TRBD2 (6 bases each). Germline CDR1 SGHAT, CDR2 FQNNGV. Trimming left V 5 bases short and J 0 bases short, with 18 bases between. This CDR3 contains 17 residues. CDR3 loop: CASSPLWGAVSTDTQYF. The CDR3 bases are TGTGCCAGCAGCCCCTTGTGGGGGGCCGTTAGCACAGATACGCAGTATTTT.

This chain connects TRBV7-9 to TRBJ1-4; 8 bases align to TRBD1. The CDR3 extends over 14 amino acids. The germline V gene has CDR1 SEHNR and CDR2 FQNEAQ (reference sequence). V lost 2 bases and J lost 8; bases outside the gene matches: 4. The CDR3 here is CASSLQGAHEKLFF. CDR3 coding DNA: TGTGCCAGCAGCTTACAGGGGGCGCACGAAAAACTGTTTTTT.

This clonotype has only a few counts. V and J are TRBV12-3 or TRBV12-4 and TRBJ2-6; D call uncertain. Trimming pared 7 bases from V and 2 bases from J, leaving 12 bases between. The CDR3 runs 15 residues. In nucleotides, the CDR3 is TGTGCCAGCACCTCCCTGGCTACTGGGGCCAACGTCCTGACTTTC. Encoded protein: CASTSLATGANVLTF.

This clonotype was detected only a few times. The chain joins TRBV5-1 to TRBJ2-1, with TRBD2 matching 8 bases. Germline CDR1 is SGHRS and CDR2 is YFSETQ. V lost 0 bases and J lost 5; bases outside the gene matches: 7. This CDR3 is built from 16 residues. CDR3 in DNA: TGCGCCAGCAGCTTGGTAGCCGGGGGGGCCAACAATGAGCAGTTCTTC. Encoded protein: CASSLVAGGANNEQFF.

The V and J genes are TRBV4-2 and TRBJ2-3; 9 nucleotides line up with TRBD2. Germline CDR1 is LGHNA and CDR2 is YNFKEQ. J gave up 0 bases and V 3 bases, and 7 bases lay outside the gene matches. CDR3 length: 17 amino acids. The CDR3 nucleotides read TGTGCCAGCAGCCAGGACAGACTAGCGGCTAGCACAGATACGCAGTATTTT. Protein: CASSQDRLAASTDTQYF.